The 7 T cell receptor beta chains below were found in one sample sequenced in a study of T cells in Graves' hyperthyroidism and ophthalmopathy. It was RNA transcripts that yielded the amplified TCR beta CDR3 regions. The HTBI primer set was used in a first-round RT-PCR of the TCR CDR3. TCRdb used MiXCR to reprocess the multiplex PCR reads, holding one entry per CDR3 protein. The repertoire holds roughly 350,000 distinct CDR3 sequences, approximately 15% seen once, with roughly 24% in the top ten. Sequenced sample: blood. The receptors come from a woman in her thirties with Graves' hyperthyroidism.

The chain couples TRBV7-9 to TRBJ2-2; weak D call: TRBD2 (5 bases). The V end was cut by 2 bases, the J end by 6 bases, with 7 bases between. This CDR3 contains 13 residues. CDR1 is SEHNR, CDR2 FQNEAQ, per germline (reference sequence). In DNA, the CDR3 is TGTGCCAGCAGCTTACTACTAGCCGGGGAGCTGTTTTTT. Translation: CASSLLLAGELFF.

This clonotype occurred many times. The J gene is TRBJ2-5, the V gene TRBV7-2, with 8 bases fitting TRBD2. CDR1 is SGHTA and CDR2 is FQGNSA in the germline V gene. This CDR3 spans 15 amino acids. With 1 base clipped from V and 3 bases from J, the junction kept 4 bases outside the gene matches. The CDR3: CASSLVGTREETQYF. Written as DNA, the CDR3 is TGTGCCAGCAGCTTAGTAGGGACTAGAGAAGAGACCCAGTACTTC.

V is TRBV6-1 and J is TRBJ2-4; D is possibly TRBD1 (7 bases). The germline gives CDR1 MNHNS, CDR2 SASEGT. This CDR3 spans 15 amino acids. V lost 6 bases, J lost 1 base, and 13 bases lay in between. The chain's CDR3 is CASRPGGLAKNIQYF. The CDR3 bases are TGTGCCAGCAGACCAGGGGGGTTGGCCAAAAACATTCAGTACTTC.

This clonotype has a single count. The V and J genes are TRBV6-1 and TRBJ1-4; no clear D gene. Looked up from germline, CDR1 is MNHNS and CDR2 is SASEGT. V shed 6 bases and J shed 8 bases, with 10 bases lying between them. This CDR3 is built from 12 residues. In nucleotides, the CDR3 is TGTGCCAGCAGGAGGAGTGGAGAAAAACTGTTTTTT. Protein product: CASRRSGEKLFF.

This clonotype was detected many times. The CDR3 loop reads CASSYGTGDQPQHF. In DNA, the CDR3 is TGTGCCAGCAGTTATGGGACAGGTGATCAGCCCCAGCATTTT. This chain joins TRBV28 and TRBJ1-5; TRBD1 aligns across 8 bases. CDR1 and CDR2 (germline): MDHEN, SYDVKM. J was trimmed by 5 bases and V by 4 bases; bases with no gene match: 4. The CDR3 length is 14 residues.

This chain joins TRBV7-2 and TRBJ2-2, with 10 bases fitting TRBD1. With V trimmed by 0 bases and J by 5 bases, 6 bases remained unmatched. The length of the CDR3 is 17 residues. The germline gives CDR1 SGHTA, CDR2 FQGNSA. This CDR3 is CASSLATGGLLTGELFF. The CDR3 bases are TGTGCCAGCAGCTTAGCGACAGGGGGCCTCCTGACCGGGGAGCTGTTTTTT.

This clonotype was counted ten times or more. This rearrangement joins TRBV29-1 to TRBJ1-5; D unresolved. The V and J ends lost 8 bases and 0 bases respectively, with 14 bases between them. CDR3 length equals 14 residues. In germline, CDR1 is SQVTM, CDR2 ANQGSEA. CDR3 bases: TGCAGCATAACAGAGCCGCCTAGCAATCAGCCCCAGCATTTT. Protein product: CSITEPPSNQPQHF.